The rows below give T cell receptor beta chains drawn from one sample of a study of glioma-infiltrating T cells after dendritic cell vaccination. Data came from immunoSEQ multiplex PCR; TCRdb stores just in-frame clones and leaves some out. Among roughly 88,000 clones listed, approximately 75% were seen once. Sequenced here: blood, sampled after dendritic cell vaccination. The receptor source for this set is a human donor with glioblastoma. CDR3s include the opening cysteine and the closing phenylalanine or tryptophan. A D gene is named only where the DNA matches it firmly. For some rows the clone size is stated as once, few or many, or as a class when expanded; others skip it.

.,TRBJ2-1,TRBV5-1,.,CATRGTGDNEQFF,TGCGCCACTCGAGGAACCGGAGACAATGAGCAGTTCTTC
.,TRBJ2-1,TRBV11-3,once,CASSLDRGASTYNEQFF,TGTGCCAGCAGCTTAGATCGGGGGGCATCGACCTACAATGAGCAGTTCTTC
.,TRBJ1-2,TRBV19,.,CASLWETGRANYGYTF,TGTGCCAGTTTATGGGAGACAGGACGAGCTAACTATGGCTACACCTTC
TRBD2,TRBJ2-5,TRBV5-4,.,CASSLGSLATQETQYF,TGTGCCAGCAGCTTGGGTTCACTAGCGACACAAGAGACCCAGTACTTC
.,TRBJ1-2,TRBV9,once,CASSITSGFGYTF,TGTGCCAGCAGCATAACCTCAGGGTTTGGCTACACCTTC
TRBD1,TRBJ2-1,TRBV12-5,.,CASASGQVRGNEQFF,TGTGCTAGTGCCTCGGGACAGGTACGCGGCAATGAGCAGTTCTTC
TRBD1,TRBJ1-5,TRBV19,.,CASSIVWGQGFDQPQHF,TGTGCCAGTAGTATAGTCTGGGGACAGGGGTTCGATCAGCCCCAGCATTTT
.,TRBJ1-1,TRBV7-9,.,CASRPTGTTEAFF,TGTGCCAGCAGGCCCACAGGGACCACTGAAGCTTTCTTT
TRBD2,TRBJ2-7,TRBV29-1,.,CSVGGGWWTNERYEQYF,TGCAGCGTCGGGGGGGGTTGGTGGACAAACGAGCGCTACGAGCAGTACTTC
TRBD1,TRBJ1-4,TRBV18,.,CASSPNRQGATANEKLFF,TGTGCCAGCTCACCCAATAGACAGGGGGCTACCGCTAATGAAAAACTGTTTTTT
TRBD1,TRBJ2-2,TRBV5-1,.,CASRPGTGGGELFF,TGCGCCAGCAGACCCGGGACAGGGGGCGGGGAGCTGTTTTTT
.,TRBJ1-4,TRBV18,few,CASSPLANEKLFF,TGTGCCAGCTCACCCCTTGCTAATGAAAAACTGTTTTTT
.,TRBJ1-5,TRBV27,.,CASSLWSSSNQPQHF,TGTGCCAGCAGTTTATGGTCTAGTAGCAATCAGCCCCAGCATTTT
.,TRBJ1-2,TRBV29-1,.,CTLGGDYGYTF,TGCACCCTAGGGGGGGACTATGGCTACACCTTC
TRBD1,TRBJ1-6,TRBV11-2,.,CASSFPNYRGKPSPLHF,TGTGCCAGCAGTTTTCCAAACTACAGGGGGAAACCTTCACCCCTCCACTTT
TRBD2,TRBJ2-1,TRBV7-8,.,CASTTPREAAYNEQFF,TGTGCCAGCACCACCCCCCGGGAGGCCGCCTACAATGAGCAGTTCTTC
.,TRBJ2-1,TRBV6-5,.,CASSYARGSEQFF,TGTGCCAGCAGTTATGCGAGGGGGTCTGAGCAGTTCTTC
TRBD1,TRBJ2-5,TRBV19,.,CASSSQGAKETQYF,TGTGCCAGTAGTTCACAGGGGGCCAAAGAGACCCAGTACTTC
.,TRBJ2-7,TRBV12-5,few,CASGLDGRGPIYEQYF,TGTGCTAGTGGTTTGGACGGTAGGGGTCCCATCTACGAGCAGTACTTC
.,TRBJ1-5,TRBV2,.,CASSDRTGNQPQHF,TGTGCCAGCAGTGATAGGACAGGCAATCAGCCCCAGCATTTT
.,TRBJ1-4,TRBV4-1,.,CASSPIGLSSLFF,TGCGCCAGCAGCCCTATTGGTCTATCCTCCCTGTTTTTT
.,TRBJ2-1,TRBV7-8,.,CASSFVGRVSEQFF,TGTGCCAGCAGCTTCGTAGGCAGGGTGAGTGAGCAGTTCTTC
.,TRBJ1-4,TRBV30,.,CAWSPPWVVDRTNEKLFF,TGTGCCTGGAGTCCCCCGTGGGTTGTCGACAGGACTAATGAAAAACTGTTTTTT
TRBD1,TRBJ1-2,TRBV19,.,CASSIQGALGGYTF,TGTGCCAGTAGTATCCAGGGGGCACTTGGTGGCTACACCTTC
.,TRBJ2-5,TRBV7-6,.,CASSPKETQYF,TGTGCCAGCAGCCCAAAAGAGACCCAGTACTTC
TRBD1,TRBJ2-4,TRBV5-6,.,CASSLLTRTGGKNIQYF,TGTGCCAGCAGTTTGTTAACTAGGACAGGGGGCAAAAACATTCAGTACTTC
.,TRBJ2-2,TRBV5-1,.,CASSLGGRGGGELFF,TGCGCCAGCAGCTTGGGAGGCCGAGGGGGCGGGGAGCTGTTTTTT
.,TRBJ2-1,TRBV11-2,.,CASSLGGGTSSYNEQFF,TGTGCCAGCAGCTTAGGTGGGGGGACGAGCTCCTACAATGAGCAGTTCTTC
TRBD1,TRBJ1-1,TRBV5-6,.,CASTFWGDSRWMNTEAFF,TGTGCCAGCACCTTCTGGGGGGACAGCCGATGGATGAACACTGAAGCTTTCTTT